This is a list of T cell receptor beta chains from one sample in a study of blood T cell repertoires in COVID-19. The table came from immunoSEQ multiplex PCR; TCRdb's copy has only in-frame clones and leaves some out. The table lists 200,000 to 300,000 clones, 70% to 85% of them singletons. Specimen: peripheral blood. The source is a woman over 75 with acute or convalescent COVID-19. Each CDR3 is given without its conserved first and last residue. A D gene is named only where the DNA matches it firmly.

>.|TRBV11-2|12
ASSFRQGYTEAF
>.|TRBV6-5|10
ASRDSLAGYT
>.|TRBV7-9|11
ASSFGQANEQY
>.|TRBV19|11
ASRKADSYEQY
>.|TRBV4-1|14
ASSIRTNSLYNEQF
>TRBD1|TRBV7-2|13
ASSLRTGEGQPQH
>.|TRBV9|14
ASSVQGYYLHGELF
>TRBD2|TRBV5-3|14
ARSPPLREGYYEQY
>TRBD2|TRBV2|14
ASSVVGGGNTGELF
>TRBD2|TRBV6-1|14
ASSDGLAGPSYEQY
>TRBD2|TRBV2|12
ASSGTNFQETQY
>.|TRBV6-1|14
ASSGGGGGASGEQY
>.|TRBV5-4|12
ASSLVGAGNTIY
>.|TRBV2|11
ASSRWTRGGYT
>TRBD2|TRBV2|13
ASSEARGRPGELF
>.|TRBV3-1/TRBV3-2|13
ASSQVSGAAAGYT
>.|TRBV19|12
ASSIDPGDYGYT
>TRBD2|TRBV7-2|11
ASSPYSGGEQY
>TRBD1|TRBV10-3|11
AISEGTEYTQY
>.|TRBV28|10
ANHRKDKGYT
>.|TRBV9|13
ASSVAGVGGTEAF
>.|TRBV7-9|16
ASSPSGVYSFYDEKLF
>.|TRBV18|11
ASSPAASTEAF
>TRBD2|TRBV30|14
AWSFTSGIAYNEQF
>.|TRBV4-3|15
ASSQDPPGAVRETQY
>TRBD2|TRBV5-1|13
ARSPTGGGHAEQF
>TRBD1|TRBV5-1|13
ALQGAQSSGNTIY
>.|TRBV2|12
ASTQVRRVDGYT
>.|TRBV5-4|15
ASSLEAVGSSGNTIY
>.|TRBV12-3/TRBV12-4|11
ASSTGTRPTAF
>.|TRBV6-6|10
ASSYPQNTIY
>.|TRBV29-1|10
SVAGGQETQY
>.|TRBV10-3|9
ATSGANVLT
>TRBD1|TRBV3-1/TRBV3-2|13
ASSQGQSYNSPLH
>TRBD2|TRBV6-5|13
ATSRLAVSYNEQF
>TRBD2|TRBV4-1|15
ASSRQGPSGGPNEQF
>TRBD1|TRBV30|14
AWSGSTGTGTHGYT
>TRBD1|TRBV27|12
ASTADRGGSPLH
>TRBD1|TRBV11-3|13
ASSPGTAAQETQY
>.|TRBV11-3|9
ASSSGNTIY
>.|TRBV29-1|13
SVGTTGSSNYGYT
>TRBD1|TRBV7-9|15
ASSSWSTGRSGYGYT
>TRBD1|TRBV30|13
AWKGQGREGNTIY
>TRBD1|TRBV6-5|13
ASTRTGVANTEAF
>TRBD1|TRBV7-9|13
ASSQGQRTYNEQF
>.|TRBV19|14
ASSIGAGVTTGELF
>TRBD1|TRBV20-1|13
SASEFGTVNTEAF
>TRBD1|TRBV6-5|11
ASRDRVRYEQY
>TRBD1|TRBV5-5|11
ASSLGGGNTIY
>.|TRBV5-1|13
ASSPSGGRRIGYT
>TRBD2|TRBV6-5|13
ASSRAGGSYNEQF
>.|TRBV7-2|12
ASSFEDPVDTQY